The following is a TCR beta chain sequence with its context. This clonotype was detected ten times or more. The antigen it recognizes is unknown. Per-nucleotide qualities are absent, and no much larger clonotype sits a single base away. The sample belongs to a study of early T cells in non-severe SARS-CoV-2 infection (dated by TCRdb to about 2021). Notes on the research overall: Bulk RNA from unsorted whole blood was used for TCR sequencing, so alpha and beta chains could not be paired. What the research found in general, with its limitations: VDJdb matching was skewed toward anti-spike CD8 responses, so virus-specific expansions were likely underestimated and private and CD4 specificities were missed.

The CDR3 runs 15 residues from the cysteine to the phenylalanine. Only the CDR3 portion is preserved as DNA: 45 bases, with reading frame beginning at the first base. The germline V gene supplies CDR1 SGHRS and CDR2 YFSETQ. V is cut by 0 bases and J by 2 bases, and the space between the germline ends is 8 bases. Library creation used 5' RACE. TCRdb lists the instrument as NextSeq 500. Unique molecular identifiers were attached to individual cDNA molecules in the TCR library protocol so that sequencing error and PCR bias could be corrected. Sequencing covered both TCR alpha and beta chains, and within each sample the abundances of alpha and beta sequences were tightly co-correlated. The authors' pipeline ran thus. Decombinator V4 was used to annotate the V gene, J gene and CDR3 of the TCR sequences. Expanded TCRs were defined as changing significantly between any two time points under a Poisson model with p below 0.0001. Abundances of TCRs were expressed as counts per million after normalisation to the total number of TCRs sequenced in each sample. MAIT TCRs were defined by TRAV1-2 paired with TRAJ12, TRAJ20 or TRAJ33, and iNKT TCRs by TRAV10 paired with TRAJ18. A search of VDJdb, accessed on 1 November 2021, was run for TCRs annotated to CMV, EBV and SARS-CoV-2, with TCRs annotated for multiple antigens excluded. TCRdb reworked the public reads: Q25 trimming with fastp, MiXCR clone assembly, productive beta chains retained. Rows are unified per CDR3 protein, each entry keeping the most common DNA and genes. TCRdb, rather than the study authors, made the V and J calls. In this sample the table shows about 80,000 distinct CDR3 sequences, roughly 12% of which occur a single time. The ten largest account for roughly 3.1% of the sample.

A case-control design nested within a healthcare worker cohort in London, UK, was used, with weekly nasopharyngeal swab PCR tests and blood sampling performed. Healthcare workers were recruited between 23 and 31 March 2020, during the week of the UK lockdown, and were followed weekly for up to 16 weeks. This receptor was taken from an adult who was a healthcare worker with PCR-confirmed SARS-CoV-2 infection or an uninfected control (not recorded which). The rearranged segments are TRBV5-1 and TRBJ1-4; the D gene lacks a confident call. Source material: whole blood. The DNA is TGCGCCAGCAGCTTGGGGGCTGGGACTAATGAAAAACTGTTTTTT. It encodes CASSLGAGTNEKLFF.